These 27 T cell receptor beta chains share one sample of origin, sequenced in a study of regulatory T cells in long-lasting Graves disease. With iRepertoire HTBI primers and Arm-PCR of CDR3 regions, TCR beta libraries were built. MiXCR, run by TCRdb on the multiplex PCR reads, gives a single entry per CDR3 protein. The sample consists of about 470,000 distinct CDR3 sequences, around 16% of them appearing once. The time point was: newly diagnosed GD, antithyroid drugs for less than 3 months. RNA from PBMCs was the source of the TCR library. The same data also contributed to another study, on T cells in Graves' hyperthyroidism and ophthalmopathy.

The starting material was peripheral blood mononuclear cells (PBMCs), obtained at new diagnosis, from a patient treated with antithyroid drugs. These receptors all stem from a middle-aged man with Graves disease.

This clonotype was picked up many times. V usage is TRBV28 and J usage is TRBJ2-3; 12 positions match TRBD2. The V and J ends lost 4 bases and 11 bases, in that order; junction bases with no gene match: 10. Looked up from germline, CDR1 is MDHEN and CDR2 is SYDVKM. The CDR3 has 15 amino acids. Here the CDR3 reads CASSSLAGGRNVQYF. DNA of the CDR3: TGTGCCAGCAGTTCCCTAGCGGGAGGGCGGAACGTGCAGTATTTT.

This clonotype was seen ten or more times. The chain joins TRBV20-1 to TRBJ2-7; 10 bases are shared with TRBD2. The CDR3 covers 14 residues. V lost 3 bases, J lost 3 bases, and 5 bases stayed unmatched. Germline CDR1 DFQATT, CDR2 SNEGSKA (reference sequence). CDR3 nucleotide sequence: TGCAGTGCTAGGGATAGCGGGAGGAACTACGAGCAGTACTTC. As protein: CSARDSGRNYEQYF.

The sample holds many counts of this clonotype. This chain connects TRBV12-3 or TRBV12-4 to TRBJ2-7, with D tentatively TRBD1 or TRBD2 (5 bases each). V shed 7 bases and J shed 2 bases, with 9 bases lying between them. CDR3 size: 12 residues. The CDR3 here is CASKGRAYEQYF. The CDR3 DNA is TGTGCCAGCAAGGGACGGGCCTACGAGCAGTACTTC.

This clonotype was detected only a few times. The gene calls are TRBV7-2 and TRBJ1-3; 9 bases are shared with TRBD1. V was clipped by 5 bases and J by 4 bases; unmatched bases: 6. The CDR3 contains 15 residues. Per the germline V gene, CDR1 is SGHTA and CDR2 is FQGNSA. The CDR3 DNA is TGTGCCAGCAGCGCCTACAGGGGGCTAGGAAACACCATATATTTT. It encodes CASSAYRGLGNTIYF.

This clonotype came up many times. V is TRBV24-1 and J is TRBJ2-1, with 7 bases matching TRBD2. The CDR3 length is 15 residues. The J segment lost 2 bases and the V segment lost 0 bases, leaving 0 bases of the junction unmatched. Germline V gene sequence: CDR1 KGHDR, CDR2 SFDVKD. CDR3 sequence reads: CATSDLRGAYNEQFF. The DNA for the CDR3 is TGTGCCACCAGTGATTTGCGGGGGGCCTACAATGAGCAGTTCTTC.

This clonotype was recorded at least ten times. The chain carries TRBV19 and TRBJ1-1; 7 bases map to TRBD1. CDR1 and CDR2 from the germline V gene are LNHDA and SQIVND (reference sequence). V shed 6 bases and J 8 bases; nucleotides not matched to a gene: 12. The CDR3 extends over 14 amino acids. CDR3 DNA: TGTGCCAGTAGCGGGGGACAGATTTATGGGGAAGCTTTCTTT. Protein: CASSGGQIYGEAFF.

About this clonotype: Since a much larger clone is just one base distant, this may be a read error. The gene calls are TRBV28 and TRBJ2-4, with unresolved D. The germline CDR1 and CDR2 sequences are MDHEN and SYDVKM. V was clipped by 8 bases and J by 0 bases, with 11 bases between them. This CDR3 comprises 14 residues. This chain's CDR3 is CASGVRLAKNIQYF. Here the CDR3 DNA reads TGTGCCAGCGGGGTGAGGTTAGCCAAAAACATTCAGTACTTC.

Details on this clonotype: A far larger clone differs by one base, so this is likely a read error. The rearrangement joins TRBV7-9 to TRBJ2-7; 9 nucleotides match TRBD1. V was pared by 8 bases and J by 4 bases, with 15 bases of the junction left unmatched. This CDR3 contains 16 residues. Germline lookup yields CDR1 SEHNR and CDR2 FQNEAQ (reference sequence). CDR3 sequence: CASRPYSGQGMYEQYF. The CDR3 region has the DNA TGTGCCAGCCGCCCCTATTCGGGACAGGGCATGTACGAGCAGTACTTC.

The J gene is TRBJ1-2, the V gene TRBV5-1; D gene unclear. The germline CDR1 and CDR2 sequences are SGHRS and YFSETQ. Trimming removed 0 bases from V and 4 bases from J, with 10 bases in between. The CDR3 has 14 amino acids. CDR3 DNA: TGCGCCAGCAGCTTGGGTGGGGATCTCTATGGCTACACCTTC. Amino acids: CASSLGGDLYGYTF.

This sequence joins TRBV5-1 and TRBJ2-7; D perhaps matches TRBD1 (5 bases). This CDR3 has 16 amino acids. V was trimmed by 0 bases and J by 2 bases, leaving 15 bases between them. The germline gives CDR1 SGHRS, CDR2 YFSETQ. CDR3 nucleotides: TGCGCCAGCAGCTTGGAGAGGCGGACATCAGCCTACGAGCAGTACTTC. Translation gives CASSLERRTSAYEQYF.

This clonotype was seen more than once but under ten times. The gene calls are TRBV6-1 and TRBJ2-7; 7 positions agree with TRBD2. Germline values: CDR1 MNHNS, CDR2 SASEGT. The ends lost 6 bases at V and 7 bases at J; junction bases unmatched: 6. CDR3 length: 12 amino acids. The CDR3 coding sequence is TGTGCCAGCAGCCACCAGCGGGGTGAGCAGTACTTC. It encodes CASSHQRGEQYF.

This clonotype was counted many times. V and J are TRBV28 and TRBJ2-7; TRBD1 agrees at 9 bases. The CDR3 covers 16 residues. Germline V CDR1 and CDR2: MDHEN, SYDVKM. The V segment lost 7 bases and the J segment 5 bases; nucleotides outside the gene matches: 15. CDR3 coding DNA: TGTGCCAGCAAGACAGTCTTCGGGACAGGGAACCACGAGCAGTACTTC. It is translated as CASKTVFGTGNHEQYF.

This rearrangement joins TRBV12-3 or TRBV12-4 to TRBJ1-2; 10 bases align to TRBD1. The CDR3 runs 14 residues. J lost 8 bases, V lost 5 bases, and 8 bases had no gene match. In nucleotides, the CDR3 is TGTGCCAGCAGTGGGTCGACAGGGGGCAGGGGCTACACCTTC. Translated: CASSGSTGGRGYTF.

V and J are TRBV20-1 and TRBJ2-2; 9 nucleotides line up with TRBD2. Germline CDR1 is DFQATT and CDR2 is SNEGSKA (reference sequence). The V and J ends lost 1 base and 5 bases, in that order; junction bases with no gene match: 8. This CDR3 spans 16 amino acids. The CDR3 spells CSARGGGRAGTGELFF. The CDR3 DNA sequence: TGCAGTGCTAGAGGAGGCGGGAGGGCCGGGACCGGGGAGCTGTTTTTT.

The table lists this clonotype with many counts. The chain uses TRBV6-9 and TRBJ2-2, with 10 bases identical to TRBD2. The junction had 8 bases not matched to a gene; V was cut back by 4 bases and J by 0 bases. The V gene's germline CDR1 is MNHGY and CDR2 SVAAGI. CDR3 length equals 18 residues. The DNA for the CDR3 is TGTGCCAGCAGTTCCCTGAGGCTAGCGGGAGCGAACACCGGGGAGCTGTTTTTT. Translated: CASSSLRLAGANTGELFF.

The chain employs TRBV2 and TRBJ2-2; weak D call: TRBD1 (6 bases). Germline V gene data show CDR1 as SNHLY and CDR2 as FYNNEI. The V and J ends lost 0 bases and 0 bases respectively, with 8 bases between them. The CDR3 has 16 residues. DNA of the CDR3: TGTGCCAGCAGTGAAGCACGACAGGCGAACACCGGGGAGCTGTTTTTT. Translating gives CASSEARQANTGELFF.

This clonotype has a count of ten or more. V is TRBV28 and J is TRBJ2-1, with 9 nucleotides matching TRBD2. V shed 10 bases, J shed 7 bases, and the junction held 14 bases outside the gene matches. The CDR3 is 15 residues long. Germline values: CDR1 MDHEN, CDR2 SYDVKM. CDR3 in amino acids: CATLTEREVRNEQFF. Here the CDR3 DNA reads TGTGCCACCTTAACTGAGCGGGAGGTGAGGAATGAGCAGTTCTTC. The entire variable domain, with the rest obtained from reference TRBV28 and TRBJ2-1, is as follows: DVKVTQSSRYLVKRTGEKVFLECVQDMDHENMFWYRQDPGLGLRLIYFSYDVKMKEKGDIPEGYSVSREKKERFSLILESASTNQTSMYLCATLTEREVRNEQFFGPGTRLTVL.

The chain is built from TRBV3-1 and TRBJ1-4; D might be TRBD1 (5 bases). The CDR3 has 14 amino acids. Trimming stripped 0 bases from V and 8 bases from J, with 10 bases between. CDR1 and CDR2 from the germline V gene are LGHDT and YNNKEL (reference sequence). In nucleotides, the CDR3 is TGTGCCAGCAGCCAAGATTTAAGGGGCGAAAAACTGTTTTTT. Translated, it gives CASSQDLRGEKLFF.

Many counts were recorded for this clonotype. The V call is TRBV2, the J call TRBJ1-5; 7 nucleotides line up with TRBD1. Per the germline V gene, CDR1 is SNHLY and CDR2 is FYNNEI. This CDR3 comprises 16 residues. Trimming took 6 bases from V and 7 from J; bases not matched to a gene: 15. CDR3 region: CASSPIIRQGRQPQHF. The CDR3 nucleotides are TGTGCCAGCAGCCCCATAATAAGACAGGGACGACAGCCCCAGCATTTT.

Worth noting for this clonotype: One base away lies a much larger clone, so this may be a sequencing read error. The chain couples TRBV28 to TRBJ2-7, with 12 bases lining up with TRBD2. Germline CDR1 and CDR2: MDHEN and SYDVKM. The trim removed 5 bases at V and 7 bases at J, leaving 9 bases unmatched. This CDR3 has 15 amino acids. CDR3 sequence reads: CASSDNGLAGYEQYF. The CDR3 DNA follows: TGTGCCAGCAGTGACAACGGACTAGCGGGATATGAGCAGTACTTC.

The CDR3 nucleotides read TGTGCCAGCAGTTACTCCGAATACTCTGGGGCCAACGTCCTGACTTTC. It encodes CASSYSEYSGANVLTF. The rearrangement links TRBV6-7 to TRBJ2-6; no firm D call. TRBV6-7 counts as an open reading frame of uncertain function. This CDR3 spans 16 amino acids. V was clipped by 0 bases and J by 0 bases, with 6 bases between them.

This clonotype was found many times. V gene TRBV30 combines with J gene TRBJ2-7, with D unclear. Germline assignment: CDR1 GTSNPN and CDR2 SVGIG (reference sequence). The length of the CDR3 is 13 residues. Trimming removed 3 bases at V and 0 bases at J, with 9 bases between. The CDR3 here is CAWSLRSSYEQYF. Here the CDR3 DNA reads TGTGCCTGGAGCCTGAGGAGCTCCTACGAGCAGTACTTC.

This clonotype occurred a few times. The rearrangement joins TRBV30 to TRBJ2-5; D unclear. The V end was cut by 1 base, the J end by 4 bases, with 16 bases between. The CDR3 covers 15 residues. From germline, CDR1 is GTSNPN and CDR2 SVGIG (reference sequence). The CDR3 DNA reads TGTGCCTGGAGTGGGGCTAGGAGTCATTTAGAGACCCAGTACTTC. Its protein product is CAWSGARSHLETQYF.

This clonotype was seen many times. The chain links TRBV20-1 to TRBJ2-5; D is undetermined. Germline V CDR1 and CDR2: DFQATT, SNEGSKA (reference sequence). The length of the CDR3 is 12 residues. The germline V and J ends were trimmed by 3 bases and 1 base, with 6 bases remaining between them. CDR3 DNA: TGCAGTGCTAGGTGGATCCAAGAGACCCAGTACTTC. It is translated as CSARWIQETQYF.

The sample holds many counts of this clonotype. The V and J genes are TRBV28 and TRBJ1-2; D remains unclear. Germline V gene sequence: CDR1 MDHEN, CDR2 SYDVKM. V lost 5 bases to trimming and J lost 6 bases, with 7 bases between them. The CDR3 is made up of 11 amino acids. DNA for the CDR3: TGTGCCAGCAGTCCGTTAGATGGCTACACCTTC. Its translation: CASSPLDGYTF.

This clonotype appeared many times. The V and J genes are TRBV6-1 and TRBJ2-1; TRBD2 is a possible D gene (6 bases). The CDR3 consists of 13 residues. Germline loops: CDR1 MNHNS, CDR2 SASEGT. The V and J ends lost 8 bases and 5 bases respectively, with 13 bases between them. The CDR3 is CASRDSKNNEQFF. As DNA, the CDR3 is TGTGCCAGCCGGGACTCAAAGAACAATGAGCAGTTCTTC.

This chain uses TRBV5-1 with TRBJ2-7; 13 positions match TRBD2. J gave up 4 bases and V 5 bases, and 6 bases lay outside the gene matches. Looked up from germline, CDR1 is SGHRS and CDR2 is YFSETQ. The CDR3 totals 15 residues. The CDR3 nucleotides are TGCGCCAGCAGAATTGGACTAGCGGGAGAGTACGAGCAGTACTTC. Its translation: CASRIGLAGEYEQYF.